The rows below give T cell receptor beta chains drawn from one sample of a study of T-cell reconstitution after alpha-beta-depleted transplantation in children. TCRdb re-called the PCR reads with MiXCR, one entry per CDR3 protein. In the table there are over 300,000 distinct CDR3 sequences, about a tenth of which are singletons. Sample: PBMCs from the stem cell graft donor, taken from the stem cell graft. All receptors derive from a human donor who donated a stem cell graft to a child with acute lymphoblastic leukemia. The CDR3 runs from the conserved cysteine through the conserved F or W. The order of the fields is CDR3 protein, CDR3 DNA, clone size, J gene, V gene, D gene. The D gene is left open where the match is weak. The size entry is marked missing in some rows and otherwise reads once, few, many or a size class.

CASSQRQGLHELQYF | TGTGCCAGCAGCCAAAGACAGGGATTGCACGAGTTGCAGTATTTT | few | TRBJ2-3 | TRBV12-3/TRBV12-4 | TRBD1
CSAPGTGTTEAFF | TGCAGTGCTCCCGGGACAGGGACCACTGAAGCTTTCTTT | . | TRBJ1-1 | TRBV20-1 | TRBD1
CASSLSRGPRWEQYF | TGTGCCAGCAGTCTCAGCCGGGGACCTCGTTGGGAGCAGTACTTC | . | TRBJ2-7 | TRBV11-2 | .
CSAVPGQVFTDTQYF | TGCAGTGCTGTGCCGGGACAGGTTTTCACAGATACGCAGTATTTT | . | TRBJ2-3 | TRBV20-1 | TRBD1
CASSSAYRGGGPWYEQYF | TGTGCCAGCAGTTCCGCTTACAGGGGCGGGGGGCCTTGGTACGAGCAGTACTTC | few | TRBJ2-7 | TRBV6-5 | .
CASSLSLGGRESNTGELFF | TGTGCCAGCAGCTTAAGTTTGGGCGGGAGGGAGTCAAACACCGGGGAGCTGTTTTTT | . | TRBJ2-2 | TRBV7-3 | TRBD2
CASSQVYRAPTDTQYF | TGTGCCAGCAGCCAAGTGTACCGGGCCCCCACAGATACGCAGTATTTT | . | TRBJ2-3 | TRBV14 | .
CSAFSLTGCNEQFF | TGCAGTGCTTTTAGCCTGACCGGCTGCAATGAGCAGTTCTTC | . | TRBJ2-1 | TRBV20-1 | .
CASSLGLDETQYF | TGTGCCAGCAGCTTGGGACTAGATGAGACCCAGTACTTC | few | TRBJ2-5 | TRBV7-9 | TRBD2
CATSSGKGSSYEQYF | TGTGCCACCAGCAGCGGCAAAGGGAGCTCCTACGAGCAGTACTTC | few | TRBJ2-7 | TRBV15 | .
CASSSRGGGTAGGEVETQYF | TGTGCCAGCAGCTCCCGGGGGGGAGGTACAGCGGGAGGAGAGGTAGAGACCCAGTACTTC | few | TRBJ2-5 | TRBV7-3 | TRBD2
CASSQGGSGYNEQFF | TGTGCCAGCAGCCAAGGCGGGAGTGGATACAATGAGCAGTTCTTC | many | TRBJ2-1 | TRBV3-1 | TRBD2
CASSEGTSGSNEQFF | TGTGCCAGCAGTGAAGGGACTAGCGGGAGCAATGAGCAGTTCTTC | many | TRBJ2-1 | TRBV6-1 | TRBD2
CASSLVTSGSLSDTQYF | TGTGCCAGCAGCTTAGTGACTAGCGGCTCCCTTTCGGATACGCAGTATTTT | . | TRBJ2-3 | TRBV5-8 | TRBD2
CSARVPAERSYNEQFF | TGCAGTGCTAGAGTCCCGGCGGAAAGATCCTACAATGAGCAGTTCTTC | many | TRBJ2-1 | TRBV20-1 | .
CASSFSSSYTGELFF | TGTGCCAGCAGTTTCTCGTCCAGTTACACCGGGGAGCTGTTTTTT | many | TRBJ2-2 | TRBV12-3/TRBV12-4 | .
CAISESTLAGANYEQYF | TGTGCCATCAGTGAGTCAACCCTAGCGGGAGCCAATTACGAGCAGTACTTC | . | TRBJ2-7 | TRBV10-3 | TRBD2
CSAREQGRLPGELFF | TGCAGTGCTAGAGAACAGGGGCGTTTACCCGGGGAGCTGTTTTTT | few | TRBJ2-2 | TRBV20-1 | TRBD1
CASSFQLGTSQKETQYF | TGTGCCAGCAGCTTCCAGCTAGGGACAAGTCAGAAAGAGACCCAGTACTTC | . | TRBJ2-5 | TRBV7-2 | .
CASSQVVGGNQPQHF | TGTGCCAGCAGCCAAGTAGTCGGGGGCAATCAGCCCCAGCATTTT | . | TRBJ1-5 | TRBV4-2 | .